This T cell receptor beta chain was found in a study of Ad26.COV2.S vaccination and SARS-CoV-2 variants. Study information: Intramuscularly, Ad26.COV2.S was given either once or twice, 56 days apart. General study results and limits: Spike-specific responses of CD8+ and CD4+ T cells were reported to display substantial breadth after vaccination.

Germline assignment: CDR1 SGHVS and CDR2 FQNEAQ. The V end was cut by 5 bases, the J end by 4 bases, with 20 bases between. The CDR3 covers 16 residues. Measured with immunoSEQ multiplex PCR; TCRdb has only the in-frame clones, and not every one. This table has approximately 240,000 clones, roughly 88% appearing once. As to this clone: Its antigen is currently unknown.

Noted treatment: about 20 received Ad26.COV2.S at low or high dose, single or two shots; a few received placebo; per-sample allocation not given. Sample collection was performed on day 63 after the first vaccine or placebo injection. This TCR was sampled from a person aged 18-60 years who received the Ad26.COV2.S COVID-19 vaccine or a placebo. This sample comprised peripheral blood, obtained in a trial of Ad26.COV2.S vaccine versus placebo. The V call is TRBV7-8, the J call TRBJ2-5; D is unclear. The CDR3 sequence is CASSPFRVERRETQYF. The CDR3 nucleotides are TGTGCCAGCAGCCCGTTCCGGGTCGAAAGGAGAGAGACCCAGTACTTC.